This TCR beta chain was captured in a study of CD8+ T cells in alopecia areata. Study results and limitations: A large proportion of expanded lesional clones were detected persisting in scalp and blood during tofacitinib. Tofacitinib delivered significant drops in scalp clonality and in expanded CD8+ clones among the top 100.

This sample's treatment: oral pan-JAK inhibitor, 5-10 mg twice daily. cDNA serving as the sequencing template came from extracted, reverse transcribed RNA. The method was immunoSEQ multiplex PCR; TCRdb's version includes in-frame clones alone and lacks a portion of them. The data show about 210,000 clones, with 50% to 70% seen just once and about 1.6% held by the top ten. Regarding this clone: What it binds is not known.

With V trimmed by 1 base and J by 7 bases, 9 bases remained unmatched. This CDR3 has 16 residues. Germline assignment: CDR1 GTSNPN and CDR2 SVGIG (reference sequence). Sample: CD4+ T cells sorted from blood, taken at week 4, from a patient treated with tofacitinib. The receptor comes from a human donor with alopecia areata. This chain links TRBV30 with TRBJ1-6, with TRBD1 matching over 8 bases. The CDR3 region is CAWSGDRTGLNSPLHF. CDR3 nucleotide sequence: TGTGCCTGGAGTGGGGATCGGACAGGGTTGAATTCACCCCTCCACTTT. Complete variable domain (other parts from reference TRBV30 and TRBJ1-6): SQTIHQWPATLVQPVGSPLSLECTVEGTSNPNLYWYRQAAGRGLQLLFYSVGIGQISSEVPQNLSASRPQDRQFILSSKKLLLSDSGFYLCAWSGDRTGLNSPLHFGNGTRLTVT.